This TCR beta chain was captured in a study of cytomegalovirus exposure and HLA in healthy donors. Whole-study results and caveats: Presence/absence analyses supposed approximately even sequencing depth among donors. A highly shared variant cluster was judged a likely technical artifact.

Regarding this clone: No antigen is known for it.

Both 60 Vbeta primers and 13 Jbeta primers went into the PCR. TCRdb's table, derived via immunoSEQ multiplex PCR, lists solely in-frame clones and lacks some. The table lists about 91,000 clones, about two thirds of them singletons, with approximately 1.1% in the top ten. Germline loops: CDR1 MNHNY, CDR2 SVGAGI (reference sequence). This CDR3 contains 13 residues. Trimming left V 11 bases short and J 11 bases short, with 24 bases between. This sequence was found in a female donor in good health and CMV-seronegative. The chain recombines TRBV6-6 with TRBJ1-1, with D perhaps TRBD1 (6 bases). The sequenced material came from PBMCs. The CDR3 sequence: CAATVGATKEAFF. The CDR3 bases are TGTGCCGCGACCGTGGGGGCCACTAAGGAGGCTTTCTTT.